These T cell receptor beta chains were read from a single sample in a study of shared clonotypes between healthy human individuals. Assay: immunoSEQ multiplex PCR; the TCRdb copy retains only in-frame clones and omits some. The repertoire holds about half a million clones, about 78% seen once, with 12% in the top ten. Sequenced material: PBMCs. The receptor set was obtained from a woman between 40 and 55 years old in good health. Some clones in this sample may be carry-over from other donors' samples. CDR3s leave out the opening cysteine and the closing phenylalanine or tryptophan. Where a row states a size, it is once, few, many or the class of an expanded clone; other rows omit it.

clone_size: many; v_call: TRBV6-1; cdr3_aa: ASSEIRGGGVNGYT
clone_size: .; v_call: TRBV18; cdr3_aa: ASSPYPGEDTGELF
clone_size: .; v_call: TRBV4-3; cdr3_aa: ASSQVISGRANEQF
clone_size: .; v_call: TRBV27; cdr3_aa: ASSLDYSDTQY
clone_size: .; v_call: TRBV5-1; cdr3_aa: ASSLLPTGRETQY
clone_size: .; v_call: TRBV19; cdr3_aa: ASSMVVSSGGEQF
clone_size: few; v_call: TRBV29-1; cdr3_aa: SVEVGLGEQY
clone_size: .; v_call: TRBV5-5; cdr3_aa: ASRFGQGDEQY
clone_size: .; v_call: TRBV4-1; cdr3_aa: ASSQVGGRAYEQY
clone_size: .; v_call: TRBV27; cdr3_aa: ASKRIDSGSNIQY
clone_size: .; v_call: TRBV5-4; cdr3_aa: ASSPNRVSYEQY
clone_size: .; v_call: TRBV5-4; cdr3_aa: ASSLQGSRETQY
clone_size: .; v_call: TRBV30; cdr3_aa: AWRAGWAYNEQF
clone_size: few; v_call: TRBV7-9; cdr3_aa: ASSPPRTGGYGYT
clone_size: .; v_call: TRBV5-1; cdr3_aa: ASTEGRGGLTDTQY
clone_size: .; v_call: TRBV27; cdr3_aa: ATTGPSGSSYNEQF
clone_size: .; v_call: TRBV5-4; cdr3_aa: ASTDLKGARETQY
clone_size: once; v_call: TRBV5-1; cdr3_aa: ASSRPNVDRVFADTQY
clone_size: .; v_call: TRBV13; cdr3_aa: ASSFSRLAGGTGELF
clone_size: many; v_call: TRBV11-2; cdr3_aa: ASSSPLLANTIY
clone_size: few; v_call: TRBV2; cdr3_aa: ASKAAVGAF
clone_size: once; v_call: TRBV5-4; cdr3_aa: ASSLSLGIGTEAF
clone_size: few; v_call: TRBV6-1; cdr3_aa: ASSDRGLSNQPQH
clone_size: once; v_call: TRBV7-9; cdr3_aa: ASSLETGGVGEQY
clone_size: .; v_call: TRBV4-3; cdr3_aa: ASSQQRGRSDTQY
clone_size: .; v_call: TRBV5-1; cdr3_aa: ASSPGQGSYEQY
clone_size: many; v_call: TRBV10-3; cdr3_aa: AISDVWNTEAF
clone_size: .; v_call: TRBV5-5; cdr3_aa: ASSSGTPRNTIY
clone_size: few; v_call: TRBV7-9; cdr3_aa: ASSSPVFGSGTDTQY
clone_size: .; v_call: TRBV28; cdr3_aa: ASSHFLVLLQGYNEQF
clone_size: .; v_call: TRBV6-4; cdr3_aa: ASGPPAPESSYEQY
clone_size: .; v_call: TRBV11-3; cdr3_aa: ASSLGVVGAPSH
clone_size: .; v_call: TRBV30; cdr3_aa: AWSVRGELF
clone_size: many; v_call: TRBV14; cdr3_aa: ASTGAGAYNEQF
clone_size: .; v_call: TRBV29-1; cdr3_aa: SAVRGGDGEAF
clone_size: .; v_call: TRBV10-3; cdr3_aa: AGGAGFDEQY
clone_size: .; v_call: TRBV30; cdr3_aa: AWRSLAGDAETQY